The 15 T cell receptor beta chains reported below all come from one sample, sequenced in a study of metastatic and nonmetastatic thyroid tumors. The entire patient cohort was treatment-naive prior to thyroid surgery. TCRdb called clones again from the PCR reads with MiXCR. The sample shows 30,000 to 35,000 clones, about 30% of them seen only once. Sequencing was carried out using blood. Source of these receptors: a female donor with papillary thyroid cancer or a benign thyroid nodule (not recorded which). Some clones in this sample may be carry-over from other donors' samples.

This clone has a count of ten or more. This chain uses TRBV20-1 with TRBJ1-6; D gene uncertain. The CDR3 sequence is 15 residues long. Germline V CDR1 and CDR2: DFQATT, SNEGSKA (reference sequence). Trimming left V 3 bases short and J 6 bases short, with 15 bases between. The DNA of the CDR3 is TGCAGTGCTAGTGGTCCGGGGATAGCTAATTCACCCCTCCACTTT. Translating it yields CSASGPGIANSPLHF.

This chain joins TRBV30 and TRBJ2-7; D is uncertain. Germline-derived CDR1 and CDR2 are GTSNPN and SVGIG (reference sequence). The CDR3 has 12 amino acids. Trimming shortened V by 1 base and J by 4 bases, and 8 bases separated the two germline ends. CDR3 amino acids: CAWSDPRYEQYF. The CDR3 DNA is TGTGCCTGGAGTGATCCTAGGTACGAGCAGTACTTC.

This clone has ten or more counts. The rearrangement joins TRBV7-9 to TRBJ1-3; no clear D gene. The CDR3 is made up of 14 amino acids. In germline, CDR1 is SEHNR, CDR2 FQNEAQ (reference sequence). Trimming pared 4 bases from V and 4 bases from J, leaving 11 bases between. CDR3 DNA sequence: TGTGCCAGCAGCTACGGGGAGGCGGGAAACACCATATATTTT. Translated, it gives CASSYGEAGNTIYF.

V usage is TRBV5-1 and J usage is TRBJ1-2; 7 nucleotides match TRBD1. V dropped 1 base and J dropped 2; count of bases not matched to a gene: 5. Germline V gene lookup returns CDR1 SGHRS and CDR2 YFSETQ. The CDR3 spans 15 residues. CDR3 in DNA: TGCGCCAGCAGCTTGCAGGGGGGAAGGAACTATGGCTACACCTTC. Translation: CASSLQGGRNYGYTF.

This clone was detected ten times or more. The J gene is TRBJ1-2, the V gene TRBV6-2 or TRBV6-3, with D uncertain. The length of the CDR3 is 12 residues. Trimming shortened V by 2 bases and J by 8 bases, and 9 bases separated the two germline ends. Germline V lookup: CDR1 MNHEY, CDR2 SVGEGT. In nucleotides, the CDR3 is TGTGCCAGCAGTTACGTTACCTACGGCTACACCTTC. Amino acid sequence: CASSYVTYGYTF.

This chain joins TRBV11-1 and TRBJ2-7; TRBD1 matches 7 bases. J lost 5 bases, V lost 5 bases, and 12 bases had no gene match. This CDR3 is built from 15 residues. Looked up from germline, CDR1 is SGHAT and CDR2 is FQDESV (reference sequence). The CDR3: CASSNRDSLLHEQYF. CDR3 bases: TGTGCCAGCAGCAACCGGGACAGCCTTCTCCACGAGCAGTACTTC.

This clone was counted many times. The genes are TRBV25-1 and TRBJ2-7; 7 bases fit TRBD2. The CDR3 runs to 14 residues. The V gene end was trimmed by 5 bases and the J gene end by 4 bases; junction bases not matched to a gene: 8. Germline values: CDR1 MGHDK, CDR2 SYGVNS. The DNA for the CDR3 is TGTGCCAGCAGTCTGGCGGGAGAGGGGTACGAGCAGTACTTC. Encoded protein: CASSLAGEGYEQYF.

This clone has ten or more counts. The CDR3 coding sequence is TGTGCCAGCTCCCTGAGGGGAAACAATCAGCCCCAGCATTTT. It codes for CASSLRGNNQPQHF. The gene calls are TRBV28 and TRBJ1-5; the D gene is possibly TRBD1 (5 bases). The germline V gene encodes CDR1 MDHEN and CDR2 SYDVKM. The germline V and J ends were trimmed by 8 bases and 3 bases, with 14 bases remaining between them. The CDR3 sequence is 14 residues long.

This chain uses TRBV2 with TRBJ2-7; D gene uncertain. CDR3 length equals 13 residues. V was trimmed by 3 bases and J by 6 bases, leaving 12 bases between them. Germline-derived CDR1 and CDR2 are SNHLY and FYNNEI. The CDR3 region is CASSDSAYVEQYV. The CDR3 coding sequence is TGTGCCAGCAGTGATTCAGCTTACGTCGAGCAGTACGTC.

This clone was observed at least ten times. One end of the junction does not line up with germline, which may come from a read error. The chain recombines TRBV6-5 with TRBJ2-3; D gene unclear. Germline-derived CDR1 and CDR2 are MNHEY and SVGAGI. This CDR3 spans 14 amino acids. The CDR3 sequence: CASNYLTSTDTQYF. CDR3 DNA: TGTGCCAGCAATTACTTGACTAGCACAGATACGCAGTATTTT.

The genes are TRBV11-1 and TRBJ1-4; no reliable D call. The CDR3 consists of 15 residues. Between the trimmed V and J ends, which lost 0 bases and 6 bases, there was a span of 11 bases. Germline V gives CDR1 SGHAT, CDR2 FQDESV (reference sequence). In DNA, the CDR3 is TGTGCCAGCAGCTTAGCGGGCAGCTGCCATGAAAAACTGTTTTTT. Translation: CASSLAGSCHEKLFF.

At least ten counts were recorded for this clone. The V call is TRBV5-1, the J call TRBJ2-3; possible D gene TRBD2, 6 bases. Germline V gene lookup returns CDR1 SGHRS and CDR2 YFSETQ. The CDR3 length is 15 residues. V lost 0 bases and J 5 bases, leaving 13 bases between the germline ends. CDR3 in amino acids: CASSLDPGVGDTQYF. CDR3 nucleotides: TGCGCCAGCAGCTTGGACCCGGGAGTTGGAGATACGCAGTATTTT.

In this sample, this clone turned up many times. This sequence joins TRBV29-1 and TRBJ2-7; D is uncertain. This CDR3 contains 11 residues. The germline V gene has CDR1 SQVTM and CDR2 ANQGSEA. V lost 1 base to trimming and J lost 4 bases, with 5 bases between them. The CDR3 spells CSVEVRYEQYF. DNA for the CDR3: TGCAGCGTTGAAGTTAGATACGAGCAGTACTTC.

This clone was observed at least ten times. The V and J genes are TRBV6-1 and TRBJ2-1, with TRBD2 identical over 12 bases. CDR3 length equals 15 residues. V was pared by 1 base and J by 6 bases, with 1 base of the junction left unmatched. Germline V gene sequence: CDR1 MNHNS, CDR2 SASEGT. The DNA for the CDR3 is TGTGCCAGCAGTGAAGGGACTAGCGGGGCCAATGAGCAGTTCTTC. Translation: CASSEGTSGANEQFF.

This chain links TRBV30 with TRBJ1-2; 7 bases map to TRBD1. CDR1 is GTSNPN and CDR2 is SVGIG in the germline V gene (reference sequence). J gave up 6 bases and V 8 bases, and 12 bases lay outside the gene matches. The CDR3 spans 13 residues. In DNA form, the CDR3 reads TGTGCCCATGAGGGGGACAGTGGCAATGGCTACACCTTC. It specifies CAHEGDSGNGYTF. Filled out from reference TRBV30 and TRBJ1-2, the complete variable domain reads SQTIHQWPATLVQPVGSPLSLECTVEGTSNPNLYWYRQAAGRGLQLLFYSVGIGQISSEVPQNLSASRPQDRQFILSSKKLLLSDSGFYLCAHEGDSGNGYTFGSGTRLTVV.